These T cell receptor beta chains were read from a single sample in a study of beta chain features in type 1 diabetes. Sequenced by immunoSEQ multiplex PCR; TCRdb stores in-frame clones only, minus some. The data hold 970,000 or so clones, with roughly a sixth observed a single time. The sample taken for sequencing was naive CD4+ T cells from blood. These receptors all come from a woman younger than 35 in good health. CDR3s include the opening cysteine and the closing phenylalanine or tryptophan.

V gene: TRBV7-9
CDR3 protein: CASSFVSEGGAGNTIYF

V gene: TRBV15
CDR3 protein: CATSRAGRFETQYF

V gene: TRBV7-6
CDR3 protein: CASSSLAGGVVETQYF

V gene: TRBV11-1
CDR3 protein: CASSLRYGQPGAYEQYF

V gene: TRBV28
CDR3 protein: CASRISRVGKNTEAFF

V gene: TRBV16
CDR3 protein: CASSQETRGWGEQYF

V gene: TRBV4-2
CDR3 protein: CASSQSPGERADTEAFF

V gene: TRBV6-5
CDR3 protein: CASSYTLAGSEQFF

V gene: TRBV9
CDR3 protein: CASSVEGPGTYEQYF

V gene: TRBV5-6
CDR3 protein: CASSPSGIVSYEQYF

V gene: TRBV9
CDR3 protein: CASSVAGAGYEQYF

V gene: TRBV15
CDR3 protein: CATSRLVDYGYTF

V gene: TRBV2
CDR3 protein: CASRQTNYRLAGDQNTGELFF

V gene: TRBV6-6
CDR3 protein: CASTQLQSSYNEQFF

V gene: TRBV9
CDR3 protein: CASSVLQGGTYNEQFF

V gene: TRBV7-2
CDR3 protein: CASIDGPRYEQFF

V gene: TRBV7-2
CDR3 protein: CASSFRDRGHEQYF

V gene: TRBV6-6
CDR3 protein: CASGTRPYEQYF

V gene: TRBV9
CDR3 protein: CASSVRGQGVSSYNEQFF

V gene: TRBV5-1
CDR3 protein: CASRMTAAVSTGELFF

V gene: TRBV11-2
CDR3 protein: CASSGTGGTEQYF

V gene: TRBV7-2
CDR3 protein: CASTSSWGYGYTF

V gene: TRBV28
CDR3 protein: CASSLAGPLREKLFF

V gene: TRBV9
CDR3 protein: CASSATGTSGHIQYF

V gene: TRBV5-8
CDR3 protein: CASSALGGRREKLFF

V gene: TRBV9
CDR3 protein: CASSVSLSSYNEQFF

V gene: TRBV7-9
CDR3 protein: CASRRIAGNEQFF

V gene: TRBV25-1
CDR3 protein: CASQLAGADEQFF

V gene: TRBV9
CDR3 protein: CASSVGSPPWYNEQFF

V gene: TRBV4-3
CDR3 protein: CASSQDPPLGLAGGEQFF

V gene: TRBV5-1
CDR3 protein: CASSLFGTEGGYTF

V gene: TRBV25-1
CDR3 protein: CASSNQYYGYTF

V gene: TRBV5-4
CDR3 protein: CASSLGPDGTGGNTIYF

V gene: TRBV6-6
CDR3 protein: CASSYSSNLNYEQYF

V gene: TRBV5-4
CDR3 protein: CASSLGAGTGDTQYF

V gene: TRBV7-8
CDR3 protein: CASTLLSGSSTDTQYF

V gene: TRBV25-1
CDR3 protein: CASSEFSGDYNEQFF

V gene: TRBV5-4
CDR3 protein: CASSLLGGSRWTGELFF

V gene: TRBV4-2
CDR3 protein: CASSQEITGRAEAFF

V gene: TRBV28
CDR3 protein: CASSLAGRNEKLFF